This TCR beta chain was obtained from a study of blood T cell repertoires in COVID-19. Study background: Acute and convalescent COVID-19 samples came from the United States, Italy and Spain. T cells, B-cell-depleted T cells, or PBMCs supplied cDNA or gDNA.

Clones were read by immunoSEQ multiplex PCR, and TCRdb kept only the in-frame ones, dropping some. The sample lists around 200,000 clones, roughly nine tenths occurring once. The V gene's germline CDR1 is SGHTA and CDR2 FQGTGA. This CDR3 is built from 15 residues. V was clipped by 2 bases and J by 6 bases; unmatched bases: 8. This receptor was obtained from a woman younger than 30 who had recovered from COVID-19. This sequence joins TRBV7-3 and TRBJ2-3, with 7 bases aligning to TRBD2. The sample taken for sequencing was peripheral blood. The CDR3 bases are TGTGCCAGCAGCTTATTCCTGCGGGAGCGTGATACGCAGTATTTT. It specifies CASSLFLRERDTQYF.